The clone carrying this T cell receptor beta chain was counted a few times. Generated by immunoSEQ multiplex PCR, the TCRdb table keeps only in-frame clones and is missing some. The table has tens of thousands of clones, roughly 90% seen once. V trimming: 2 bases; J trimming: 6 bases; junction bases outside the gene matches: 13. CDR3 length equals 17 residues. Germline CDR1 is SEHNR and CDR2 is FQNEAQ (reference sequence). This entry is derived from a study of T cell changes during pregnancy in multiple sclerosis. This receptor was obtained from a female donor with multiple sclerosis, enrolled in a pregnancy study. The V call is TRBV7-9, the J call TRBJ2-7; 10 nucleotides match TRBD1. The source was peripheral blood, collected in the first trimester of pregnancy. The CDR3 protein is CASSLIGHGQGEGEQYF. CDR3 sequence (DNA): TGTGCCAGCAGCTTAATCGGGCATGGACAGGGGGAGGGCGAGCAGTACTTC. Complete variable domain (other parts from reference TRBV7-9 and TRBJ2-7): DTGVSQNPRHKITKRGQNVTFRCDPISEHNRLYWYRQTLGQGPEFLTYFQNEAQLEKSRLLSDRFSAERPKGSFSTLEIQRTEQGDSAMYLCASSLIGHGQGEGEQYFGPGTRLTVT.